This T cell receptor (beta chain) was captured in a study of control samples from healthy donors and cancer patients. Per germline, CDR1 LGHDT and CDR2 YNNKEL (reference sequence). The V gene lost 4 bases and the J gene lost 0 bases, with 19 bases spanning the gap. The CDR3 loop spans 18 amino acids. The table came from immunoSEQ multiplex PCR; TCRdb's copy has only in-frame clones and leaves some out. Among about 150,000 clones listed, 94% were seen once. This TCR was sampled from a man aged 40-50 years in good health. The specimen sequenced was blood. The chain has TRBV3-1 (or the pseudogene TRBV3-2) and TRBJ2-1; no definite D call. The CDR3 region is CASSLQAPDGSSYNEQFF. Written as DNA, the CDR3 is TGTGCCAGCAGCCTACAAGCGCCGGACGGTAGCTCCTACAATGAGCAGTTCTTC.